A selection of T cell receptor beta chains follows, all from one sample in a study of Ad26.COV2.S vaccination and SARS-CoV-2 variants. Libraries were prepared by immunoSEQ multiplex PCR; TCRdb keeps only in-frame clonotypes and omits some of them. The table lists fewer than 500,000 clones, around nine tenths of them singletons, with 9.5% to 15% in the top ten. The sequences come from peripheral blood, collected in a trial of Ad26.COV2.S vaccine versus placebo. These receptors all come from a person between 18 and 60 years old who received the Ad26.COV2.S COVID-19 vaccine or a placebo. Each CDR3 is given with its conserved first and last residue. A D gene is named only where the DNA matches it firmly. Clone size is given for some rows only: seen once, a few or many times, or a class if the clone is expanded.

j_call v_call d_call clone_size cdr3_aa cdr3_nt
TRBJ2-7 TRBV7-8 TRBD2 NA CASSLGGLSTSFYEQYF TGTGCCAGCAGCTTAGGGGGACTATCGACATCGTTCTACGAGCAGTACTTC
TRBJ2-1 TRBV27 TRBD1 NA CASSTVRGQGWNEQFF TGTGCCAGCAGCACCGTGCGGGGACAGGGGTGGAATGAGCAGTTCTTC
TRBJ2-5 TRBV7-8 TRBD2 once CASSLPGVSGLQETQYF TGTGCCAGCAGCCTACCTGGTGTTAGCGGGCTTCAAGAGACCCAGTACTTC
TRBJ2-2 TRBV18 NA NA CASSPRTDTGELFF TGTGCCAGCTCACCACGAACGGACACCGGGGAGCTGTTTTTT
TRBJ2-5 TRBV9 TRBD1 NA CASSVGDRVRETQYF TGTGCCAGCAGCGTAGGAGACAGGGTTCGGGAGACCCAGTACTTC
TRBJ2-1 TRBV6-2/TRBV6-3 TRBD2 NA CASSYDLDGLAGGVNEQFF TGTGCCAGCAGTTACGACCTGGATGGACTAGCGGGAGGAGTCAATGAGCAGTTCTTC
TRBJ2-7 TRBV7-2 NA NA CASSLDPSFGYEQYF TGTGCCAGCAGCTTAGATCCTAGCTTCGGCTACGAGCAGTACTTC
TRBJ2-7 TRBV28 NA NA CASSLLEPVYEQYF TGTGCCAGCAGTTTACTAGAGCCCGTCTACGAGCAGTACTTC
TRBJ1-1 TRBV20-1 NA NA CSARGLTEAFF TGCAGTGCTCGGGGCCTCACTGAAGCTTTCTTT
TRBJ2-1 TRBV5-4 NA NA CASSLDLDNEQFF TGTGCCAGCAGCTTGGATCTTGACAATGAGCAGTTCTTC
TRBJ1-1 TRBV7-9 NA NA CASSLVGGNTEAFF TGTGCCAGCAGCTTAGTAGGGGGGAACACTGAAGCTTTCTTT
TRBJ2-1 TRBV18 NA NA CASSPVELSYNEQFF TGTGCCAGCTCCCCCGTAGAGCTCTCCTACAATGAGCAGTTCTTC
TRBJ1-2 TRBV9 TRBD1 NA CASSGGQGPAYGYTF TGTGCCAGCAGCGGGGGACAGGGGCCCGCCTATGGCTACACCTTC
TRBJ2-3 TRBV7-9 NA NA CASSLEKGRADTQYF TGTGCCAGCAGCTTAGAAAAGGGGCGCGCAGATACGCAGTATTTT
TRBJ1-4 TRBV12-5 TRBD1 NA CASGLAGGLGEKLFF TGTGCTAGTGGTTTGGCAGGGGGTCTTGGTGAAAAACTGTTTTTT
TRBJ2-2 TRBV27 TRBD2 NA CASSLLAGETGELFF TGTGCCAGCAGTTTACTGGCGGGAGAAACCGGGGAGCTGTTTTTT
TRBJ2-3 TRBV29-1 TRBD2 NA CSVSGVRTDTQYF TGCAGCGTTAGCGGGGTTCGCACAGATACGCAGTATTTT
TRBJ2-7 TRBV7-9 NA once CASSFGTQPNEQYF TGTGCCAGCAGCTTCGGGACACAACCCAACGAGCAGTACTTC
TRBJ2-7 TRBV7-9 NA NA CASSLQGGANEQYF TGTGCCAGCAGCTTACAAGGGGGAGCGAACGAGCAGTACTTC
TRBJ2-5 TRBV24-1 NA NA CATSDPVQETQYF TGTGCCACCAGTGACCCCGTCCAAGAGACCCAGTACTTC
TRBJ1-1 TRBV30 NA NA CAWKPHTEAFF TGTGCCTGGAAGCCGCACACTGAAGCTTTCTTT
TRBJ2-7 TRBV28 NA once CASSGVGALLYEQYF TGTGCCAGCAGTGGGGTTGGTGCCCTCCTTTACGAGCAGTACTTC
TRBJ2-1 TRBV3-1/TRBV3-2 NA NA CASRSGTRYNEQFF TGTGCCAGCAGGTCCGGGACACGCTACAATGAGCAGTTCTTC
TRBJ1-1 TRBV7-3 NA NA CASSLRRNTEAFF TGTGCCAGCAGCCTTCGAAGGAACACTGAAGCTTTCTTT
TRBJ2-7 TRBV29-1 TRBD2 NA CSVEESSGESYEQYF TGCAGCGTTGAAGAATCTAGCGGGGAGTCCTACGAGCAGTACTTC
TRBJ2-7 TRBV7-6 TRBD1 NA CASSLEGALYF TGTGCCAGCAGCTTAGAGGGGGCCTTGTACTTC
TRBJ1-1 TRBV11-2 NA NA CASSLLRGSEAFF TGTGCCAGCAGCTTATTGCGCGGCAGTGAAGCTTTCTTT
TRBJ2-7 TRBV20-1 TRBD2 NA CSASLAGGLYEQYF TGCAGTGCAAGTCTAGCGGGAGGGCTTTACGAGCAGTACTTC
TRBJ2-2 TRBV7-9 NA few CASSSGSGELFF TGTGCCAGCAGCTCAGGGTCTGGGGAGCTGTTTTTT
TRBJ1-1 TRBV28 TRBD1 NA CASSFQGAGNTEAFF TGTGCCAGCAGTTTCCAGGGGGCAGGAAACACTGAAGCTTTCTTT
TRBJ2-5 TRBV5-1 NA NA CASSLALVSGETQYF TGCGCCAGCAGCTTGGCTCTCGTATCTGGAGAGACCCAGTACTTC
TRBJ1-2 TRBV6-5 NA NA CASSTAGNYGYTF TGTGCCAGCAGTACCGCAGGGAACTATGGCTACACCTTC
TRBJ1-2 TRBV7-9 NA NA CASSLGGAQGSTGYTF TGTGCCAGCAGCCTAGGGGGTGCTCAGGGTTCAACTGGCTACACCTTC
TRBJ2-7 TRBV6-5 TRBD2 NA CASSFESGRVSYEQYF TGTGCCAGCAGTTTCGAAAGCGGGAGGGTCTCCTACGAGCAGTACTTC
TRBJ2-7 TRBV27 NA NA CASSSRLAEQYF TGTGCCAGCAGTTCCCGGCTAGCGGAGCAGTACTTC
TRBJ2-7 TRBV9 TRBD2 NA CASSVGTSGTYEQYF TGTGCCAGCAGCGTAGGGACTAGCGGGACCTACGAGCAGTACTTC
TRBJ1-2 TRBV5-5 NA NA CASSSPPGGRHDYGYTF TGTGCCAGCAGCTCCCCCCCGGGGGGGAGGCACGACTATGGCTACACCTTC
TRBJ2-3 TRBV28 TRBD2 NA CASRSPGGTTDTQYF TGTGCCAGCAGATCCCCCGGGGGGACCACAGATACGCAGTATTTT
TRBJ1-2 TRBV15 NA NA CATSRGRPGPAGGYTF TGTGCCACCAGCAGAGGCCGACCGGGACCCGCGGGGGGCTACACCTTC
TRBJ2-3 TRBV19 TRBD2 NA CASSRRWREEPTQYF TGTGCCAGTAGTAGGAGGTGGCGGGAGGAACCTACGCAGTATTTT
TRBJ1-2 TRBV4-3 TRBD1 NA CASSPGQGALGYTF TGCGCCAGCAGCCCGGGACAGGGGGCGCTTGGCTACACCTTC
TRBJ2-5 TRBV5-4 NA few CASSLGSASEETQYF TGTGCCAGCAGCTTGGGTAGCGCGTCCGAAGAGACCCAGTACTTC
TRBJ2-5 TRBV4-1 NA NA CASSPRVRGGETQYF TGCGCCAGCAGCCCGCGGGTTAGGGGTGGGGAGACCCAGTACTTC
TRBJ2-3 TRBV10-3 NA NA CAISRGGSTDTQYF TGTGCCATCAGTAGGGGCGGTAGCACAGATACGCAGTATTTT
TRBJ1-3 TRBV5-1 TRBD1 NA CASGQGFGNTIYF TGCGCCAGCGGACAGGGGTTTGGAAACACCATATATTTT
TRBJ2-1 TRBV27 NA NA CASSLGVSSYNEQFF TGTGCCAGCAGTTTAGGGGTCTCCTCCTACAATGAGCAGTTCTTC
TRBJ2-5 TRBV7-9 NA NA CASSLGRVETQYF TGTGCCAGCAGCTTAGGGCGGGTGGAGACCCAGTACTTC
TRBJ2-1 TRBV6-4 TRBD2 NA CASSVLAGESYNEQFF TGTGCCAGCAGTGTACTAGCGGGAGAGTCCTACAATGAGCAGTTCTTC
TRBJ1-1 TRBV4-1 NA NA CASSQGWDLNTEAFF TGCGCCAGCAGCCAAGGATGGGATTTGAACACTGAAGCTTTCTTT
TRBJ2-1 TRBV3-1/TRBV3-2 TRBD2 NA CASSQVSSGIHEQFF TGTGCCAGCAGCCAAGTTTCCAGCGGGATTCATGAGCAGTTCTTC
TRBJ2-3 TRBV5-4 TRBD2 NA CASSPGLAGYPTDTQYF TGTGCCAGCAGCCCGGGACTAGCGGGTTATCCCACAGATACGCAGTATTTT
TRBJ2-7 TRBV5-1 TRBD2 NA CASTDSSGAYEQYF TGCGCCAGCACTGACTCTAGCGGAGCTTACGAGCAGTACTTC
TRBJ2-1 TRBV9 TRBD2 once CASSAPSGTTYNEQFF TGTGCCAGCAGCGCGCCTAGCGGGACAACCTACAATGAGCAGTTCTTC
TRBJ1-5 TRBV30 NA NA CAWSVGGGGNQPQHF TGTGCCTGGAGTGTAGGGGGGGGTGGCAATCAGCCCCAGCATTTT
TRBJ2-3 TRBV2 NA NA CASSTPDSSTDTQYF TGTGCCAGCAGTACCCCGGACAGTAGCACAGATACGCAGTATTTT
TRBJ1-1 TRBV7-9 NA NA CASNPAVAGWTTEAFF TGTGCCAGCAACCCCGCCGTCGCAGGGTGGACAACTGAAGCTTTCTTT